These 22 T cell receptor beta chains originate from one sample sequenced in a study of T cells in Graves' hyperthyroidism and ophthalmopathy. RNA transcripts provided the source from which TCR beta CDR3 regions were amplified. The HTBI primer set drove a first-round RT-PCR of the TCR CDR3. TCRdb re-called the multiplex PCR reads with MiXCR, one entry per CDR3 protein. The sample contains roughly 35,000 distinct CDR3 sequences, 52% of which appear only once. Sequenced material: blood. The receptor set was obtained from a woman in her thirties or forties with Graves' ophthalmopathy.

Judged by abundance, this clonotype is medium-sized. The V gene is TRBV10-1, the J gene TRBJ1-2, with TRBD1 identical over 8 bases. Germline trimming cut 2 bases from V and 7 bases from J; bases unmatched to any gene: 3. The CDR3 contains 13 residues. The germline V gene encodes CDR1 WNHNN and CDR2 SYGVQD (reference sequence). This CDR3 is CASSEGQGGGYTF. The CDR3 nucleotides read TGCGCCAGCAGTGAGGGACAGGGAGGTGGCTACACCTTC.

The chain links TRBV19 to TRBJ1-5, with 7 bases matching TRBD1. The CDR3 is 14 residues long. The V gene's germline CDR1 is LNHDA and CDR2 SQIVND (reference sequence). J gave up 3 bases and V 3 bases, and 2 bases lay outside the gene matches. CDR3: CASSIEGANQPQHF. CDR3 in DNA: TGTGCCAGTAGTATCGAGGGGGCCAATCAGCCCCAGCATTTT.

In DNA form, the CDR3 reads TGCGCCAGCAGTTCTGGACAGGGGGCGGGCGAGCAGTACTTC. Translating gives CASSSGQGAGEQYF. The chain uses TRBV5-1 and TRBJ2-7, with 11 bases lining up with TRBD1. Trimming at V came to 5 bases and at J to 6 bases, leaving 7 bases not matched to a gene. This CDR3 region has 14 residues. CDR1 is SGHRS and CDR2 is YFSETQ in the germline V gene.

In the case of this clonotype: Without the conserved terminal phenylalanine or tryptophan, this CDR3 likely stems from a read error. It is unclear where the CDR3 begins or ends on the DNA, so no DNA is shown, and the CDR3 is as TCRdb lists it. CDR3 region: CASSRDSKPGELSL. J is TRBJ2-2 and V is TRBV2; the table's TRBD2 call for D was not verified on the DNA. CDR1 and CDR2 (germline): SNHLY, FYNNEI. The CDR3 spans 14 amino acids, including both terminal residues.

The sample holds many counts of this clonotype. The chain joins TRBV9 to TRBJ1-1, with TRBD1 matching over 8 bases. The J segment lost 4 bases and the V segment lost 3 bases, leaving 8 bases of the junction unmatched. This CDR3 comprises 15 residues. Germline CDR1 SGDLS, CDR2 YYNGEE. The CDR3 nucleotides are TGTGCCAGCAGCGCCACTCCAGGGGGCATCACTGAAGCTTTCTTT. As protein: CASSATPGGITEAFF.

This clonotype was seen ten or more times. The rearrangement links TRBV13 to TRBJ1-6; D unresolved. The germline V gene has CDR1 PRHDT and CDR2 FYEKMQ (reference sequence). V shed 3 bases and J shed 1 base, with 4 bases lying between them. This CDR3 is 14 amino acids long. The CDR3 sequence is CASSFGSYNSPLHF. The CDR3 nucleotides read TGTGCCAGCAGCTTCGGGTCCTATAATTCACCCCTCCACTTT.

This clonotype came up many times. The chain couples TRBV5-1 to TRBJ2-1; no clear D. There are 15 residues in the CDR3. CDR1 and CDR2 from the germline V gene are SGHRS and YFSETQ. Trimming removed 0 bases at V and 0 bases at J, with 7 bases between. CDR3 coding DNA: TGCGCCAGCAGCTTGGCGACAAGCTCCTACAATGAGCAGTTCTTC. Encoded protein: CASSLATSSYNEQFF.

In its sample, this clonotype was seen many times. The chain joins TRBV12-5 to TRBJ1-5, with a tentative D call TRBD1 (6 bases). Germline CDR1 reads LGHNT; CDR2 reads FRNRAP. CDR3 size: 15 residues. Trimming took 0 bases from V and 3 from J, leaving 9 bases between them. DNA of the CDR3: TGTGCTAGTGGTTTGGTCAGGACAGACAATCAGCCCCAGCATTTT. Amino acid sequence: CASGLVRTDNQPQHF.

As regards this clonotype: The junction shows a germline mismatch at one end, possibly a read error. This rearrangement joins TRBV5-1 to TRBJ1-6; the match to TRBD1 covers 7 bases. The germline gives CDR1 SGHRS, CDR2 YFSETQ. The CDR3 is 14 amino acids. CDR3 amino acids: CASSLAQGVSPLHF. As DNA, the CDR3 is TGTGCCAGCAGCTTAGCTCAGGGGGTCTCACCCCTCCACTTT.

This clonotype has a single count. The genes are TRBV30 and TRBJ2-5; a possible D gene is TRBD2 (6 bases). CDR1 is GTSNPN, CDR2 SVGIG, per germline (reference sequence). The CDR3 is 14 amino acids. V was cut by 4 bases and J by 0 bases, with 12 bases left in between. Here the CDR3 reads CAWNAGRYQETQYF. DNA of the CDR3: TGTGCCTGGAACGCGGGGCGGTACCAAGAGACCCAGTACTTC.

This clonotype has ten or more counts. The V and J genes are TRBV5-5 and TRBJ1-2; the D is unclear. Trimming removed 0 bases from V and 0 bases from J, with 9 bases in between. Germline loops: CDR1 SGHKS, CDR2 YYEKEE (reference sequence). The CDR3 contains 15 residues. The CDR3, as DNA: TGTGCCAGCAGCTTGGCCGTAGTTACTAACTATGGCTACACCTTC. This gives the protein CASSLAVVTNYGYTF. Supplemented by reference TRBV5-5 and TRBJ1-2, the full variable domain reads DAGVTQSPTHLIKTRGQQVTLRCSPISGHKSVSWYQQVLGQGPQFIFQYYEKEERGRGNFPDRFSARQFPNYSSELNVNALLLGDSALYLCASSLAVVTNYGYTFGSGTRLTVV.

The chain is built from TRBV7-6 and TRBJ2-5; perhaps TRBD2 as D (6 bases). Germline V gene sequence: CDR1 SGHVS, CDR2 FNYEAQ. This CDR3 region has 13 residues. The V and J ends lost 8 bases and 5 bases respectively, with 15 bases between them. CDR3 coding DNA: TGTGCCAGCGGTCAACACGGAGGGGAGACCCAGTACTTC. Translation: CASGQHGGETQYF.

A note on this clonotype: A read error is possible here, since a much larger clone lies one base away. The chain couples TRBV24-1 to TRBJ1-1; D gene unclear. V shed 6 bases and J shed 4 bases, with 14 bases lying between them. The CDR3 contains 14 residues. Germline V gives CDR1 KGHDR, CDR2 SFDVKD. The CDR3 DNA reads TGTGCCACCAGTTTAGTTACCGGGAGCACTGAAGCTTTCTTT. This sequence encodes CATSLVTGSTEAFF.

There are many counts of this clonotype. V is TRBV4-1 and J is TRBJ2-1; 10 nucleotides match TRBD2. Losses at the gene ends were 3 bases for V and 8 bases for J; bases not matched to a gene: 10. Germline CDR1 is MGHRA and CDR2 is YSYEKL. The CDR3 extends over 16 amino acids. The DNA for the CDR3 is TGCGCCAGCAGCCATTCCATAGCGGGGGGTTCAGATGAGCAGTTCTTC. Translating gives CASSHSIAGGSDEQFF.

This clonotype was detected ten times or more. V and J are TRBV19 and TRBJ1-5; tentative D call: TRBD1 (5 bases). Trimming stripped 1 base from V and 1 base from J, with 5 bases between. CDR1 and CDR2 (germline): LNHDA, SQIVND (reference sequence). CDR3 size: 14 residues. The CDR3 DNA is TGTGCCAGTAGTATAGCAGGGAGCAATCAGCCCCAGCATTTT. Protein: CASSIAGSNQPQHF.

This clonotype is a singleton in its sample. The conserved closing phenylalanine or tryptophan is absent in this CDR3, likely reflecting a read error. The V and J genes are TRBV9 and TRBJ2-5; D perhaps matches TRBD2 (6 bases). The J call may be mistaken, given a closer DNA end match to TRBJ2-7. Germline loops: CDR1 SGDLS, CDR2 YYNGEE. The CDR3 sequence is 14 residues long. In DNA form, the CDR3 reads TGTGCTAGCAGCGTAACGGGAGAGGCCTACGAGCAGTACATC. Translation gives CASSVTGEAYEQYI.

In the case of this clonotype: A much larger clonotype is one base distant, so this may be a read error. This chain joins TRBV6-5 and TRBJ1-6; TRBD1 might be the D (5 bases). The CDR3 extends over 15 amino acids. Germline V gene data show CDR1 as MNHEY and CDR2 as SVGAGI. V gave up 7 bases and J gave up 8 bases, with 18 bases separating them. The DNA of the CDR3 is TGTGCCAGCACCCCCCCGGGCAGGGAGGATTCACCCCTCCACTTT. Translating it yields CASTPPGREDSPLHF.

This rearrangement joins TRBV6-5 to TRBJ2-7; D remains ambiguous. The CDR3 extends over 9 amino acids. CDR1 MNHEY and CDR2 SVGAGI come from the germline V gene. Trimming took 4 bases from V and 6 from J, leaving 1 base between them. CDR3 sequence: CASSSEQYF. CDR3 in DNA: TGTGCCAGCAGTTCCGAGCAGTACTTC.

This chain connects TRBV2 to TRBJ2-3; D ambiguous. The CDR3 is 14 amino acids. V was trimmed by 8 bases and J by 0 bases, leaving 12 bases between them. CDR1 is SNHLY, CDR2 FYNNEI, per germline. DNA for the CDR3: TGTGCCAGCGATAAGGCTGTGAGCACAGATACGCAGTATTTT. Translating gives CASDKAVSTDTQYF.

This clonotype was counted many times. The chain carries TRBV6-5 and TRBJ2-1; 7 bases are a match to TRBD2. The junction had 7 bases not matched to a gene; V was cut back by 5 bases and J by 6 bases. CDR3 size: 14 residues. From germline, CDR1 is MNHEY and CDR2 SVGAGI. CDR3 sequence reads: CASSRVGTINEQFF. The CDR3 nucleotides read TGTGCCAGCAGTCGAGTCGGGACTATCAATGAGCAGTTCTTC.

Note on this clonotype: It is likely a read error, because the conserved phenylalanine at the end of the CDR3 is missing. The chain uses TRBV6-1 and TRBJ1-5; TRBD1 matches 7 bases. The V gene end was trimmed by 4 bases and the J gene end by 2 bases; junction bases not matched to a gene: 2. This CDR3 is 14 amino acids long. Looked up from germline, CDR1 is MNHNS and CDR2 is SASEGT. The CDR3 sequence is CASSGGGGNQPQHS. CDR3 DNA: TGTGCCAGCAGTGGAGGGGGCGGCAATCAGCCCCAGCATTCT.

The CDR3 bases are TGTGCCAGCAGGGGCGGGGACAGAGAGACCCAGTACTTC. Residues: CASRGGDRETQYF. This rearrangement joins TRBV2 to TRBJ2-5, with D possibly TRBD1 on 7 matching bases. Germline V gene sequence: CDR1 SNHLY, CDR2 FYNNEI. This CDR3 has 13 amino acids. The V and J ends lost 6 bases and 4 bases respectively, with 12 bases between them.